The T cell receptor beta chain under discussion was sequenced for a study of CD8+CD57+ T cells in acquired aplastic anemia (dated by TCRdb to the late 2010s). About the investigation overall: On average, sorted CD4+ and CD8+ cells yielded around 3.4 ug of extracted DNA, with a range of about 0.19 to 30 ug. A CD8+CD57+ expansion meant a frequency higher than the mean frequency seen in healthy subjects.

To note about this clonotype: No antigen is known for it. Because the CDR3 is missing its conserved closing phenylalanine or tryptophan, this is likely a read error. It is unclear where the CDR3 begins or ends on the DNA, so no DNA is shown, and the CDR3 is as TCRdb lists it.

Genomic DNA was used as template for profiling of TCR beta VDJ combinations and CDR3 sequences. TCR repertoire sequencing was run on an Illumina HiSeq 2000. The paper's processing steps were these. Repertoires were assessed using TRBV/TRBJ rearrangement plots, CDR3 size and DJ length profiles, and Simpson's diversity index. Whichever DNA sequence was most abundant in the deep sequencing data was defined as the immunodominant clone. CDR3 amino acid sequences were checked for sharing across subjects and were also compared against the VDJdb database and published repertoires. TCRdb cleaned the public reads at Q25 with fastp, built clones with MiXCR and kept in-frame beta chains. Rows with a matching CDR3 protein are joined into one entry that keeps the most common DNA and genes. The authors' filters were not applied to this entry. In all, the sample holds some 180,000 distinct CDR3 sequences, and almost 50% of those were seen once. Together, the top ten hold about an eighth of the sample.

Including both end residues, the CDR3 is 8 amino acids long. Expansion of CD8+CD57+ cells had been shown by flow cytometry in the patients chosen for sequencing. Every patient had severe acquired aplastic anemia, diagnosed using the International Study of Aplastic Anemia and Agranulocytosis and Camitta criteria. No therapy had been received by the patients at the time of blood sampling. TCR repertoires of sorted CD4+ and CD8+ blood T cells from severe aplastic anemia patients and healthy subjects were deep-sequenced in the study. Patients were enrolled in the USA under clinicaltrials.gov protocols 00001620, 01623167, 00001397, 00071045, 00081523 and 00961064. Ficoll-Paque density gradient centrifugation was used to isolate peripheral blood mononuclear cells. CD4+ and CD8+ T cells were sorted by FACS or magnetic beads before DNA extraction. What the work shows at the level of the full study, not this receptor alone: Some 30 CD8+ CDR3 sequences were found to be shared between patients and controls, but these sequences appeared to be highly expressed in patients and within the immunodominant clones of the patients. Between patients and healthy controls, no significant difference in CD8+ Simpson's diversity was found (P=0.060).

Recombination linked TRBV12-3 or TRBV12-4 to TRBJ1-4; the table's D call, TRBD1, was not checked against the DNA. The sequenced sample was sorted CD4+, CD8+, or CD8+CD57+ T cells (not recorded which) from PBMCs. The source of this sequence is a human donor with aplastic anemia. For the CDR3, the sequence is CASSAGQG.